Following are 23 T cell receptor beta chains from one sample sequenced in a study of control samples from healthy donors and cancer patients. Assay: immunoSEQ multiplex PCR; the TCRdb copy retains only in-frame clones and omits some. This table holds under 200,000 clones. The source material was blood. The origin of the receptors is a woman in her 30s in good health.

The chain carries TRBV15 and TRBJ2-5, with D perhaps being TRBD1 or TRBD2 (6 bases each). CDR1 LNHNV and CDR2 YYDKDF come from the germline V gene (reference sequence). V dropped 5 bases and J dropped 2 bases, with 15 bases sitting between them. The CDR3 runs 15 residues. Here the CDR3 DNA reads TGTGCCACCAGCGGGGGGCTGGCGGGACAAGAGACCCAGTACTTC. Translated, it gives CATSGGLAGQETQYF.

CDR3 loop: CASSYTGSTEAFF. For the CDR3, the DNA is TGTGCCAGTAGTTATACAGGGTCCACTGAAGCTTTCTTT. The V gene is TRBV19, the J gene TRBJ1-1, with D possibly TRBD1 on 6 matching bases. V was shortened by 5 bases and J by 4 bases, with 11 bases between the two germline ends. CDR1 and CDR2 (germline): LNHDA, SQIVND (reference sequence). CDR3 length: 13 amino acids.

The rearrangement links TRBV7-8 to TRBJ1-5; no clear D. The V and J ends lost 2 bases and 7 bases respectively, with 18 bases between them. The CDR3 covers 16 residues. In germline, CDR1 is SGHVS, CDR2 FQNEAQ. The CDR3 reads CASSLRSWGAGQPQHF. The CDR3 nucleotides read TGTGCCAGCAGCTTACGCAGTTGGGGTGCGGGGCAGCCCCAGCATTTT. Full variable domain (missing parts from reference TRBV7-8 and TRBJ1-5): GAGVSQSPRYKVAKRGQDVALRCDPISGHVSLFWYQQALGQGPEFLTYFQNEAQLDKSGLPSDRFFAERPEGSVSTLKIQRTQQEDSAVYLCASSLRSWGAGQPQHFGDGTRLSIL.

J is TRBJ2-6 and V is TRBV10-3; TRBD1 aligns across 10 bases. CDR1 and CDR2 from the germline V gene are ENHRY and SYGVKD. This CDR3 is 16 amino acids long. Germline trimming cut 8 bases from V and 0 bases from J; bases unmatched to any gene: 4. The CDR3 protein is CAIGTGVFSGANVLTF. CDR3 in DNA: TGTGCCATCGGGACAGGGGTATTCTCTGGGGCCAACGTCCTGACTTTC.

V usage is TRBV6-4 and J usage is TRBJ2-2, with TRBD1 identical over 8 bases. Germline V gene data show CDR1 as MRHNA and CDR2 as SNTAGT. This CDR3 spans 16 amino acids. V trimming: 9 bases; J trimming: 1 base; junction bases outside the gene matches: 10. CDR3 protein: CASQIGGQENTGELFF. The CDR3 DNA follows: TGTGCCAGTCAAATAGGGGGACAGGAGAACACCGGGGAGCTGTTTTTT.

The V call is TRBV28, the J call TRBJ1-5, with D tentatively TRBD1 (5 bases). Per germline, CDR1 MDHEN and CDR2 SYDVKM. The CDR3 sequence is 16 residues long. V was clipped by 6 bases and J by 5 bases, with 20 bases between them. The CDR3 reads CASSPFSWDPDQPQHF. The CDR3 bases are TGTGCCAGCAGCCCCTTTTCGTGGGACCCGGATCAGCCCCAGCATTTT.

The V gene is TRBV5-1, the J gene TRBJ2-2, with 9 positions matching TRBD1. CDR1 and CDR2 from the germline V gene are SGHRS and YFSETQ. V lost 4 bases and J lost 4; bases outside the gene matches: 8. The CDR3 runs to 16 residues. DNA of the CDR3: TGCGCCAGCAGCGACGACGGACAGGGGCTCACCGGGGAGCTGTTTTTT. Translated, it gives CASSDDGQGLTGELFF.

As concerns this clone: The germline gene is not matched at one end of the junction; a read error may be the cause. V is TRBV7-2 and J is TRBJ1-2; D is undetermined. The germline gives CDR1 SGHTA, CDR2 FQGNSA. This CDR3 region has 13 residues. The CDR3 loop is CASSLGREITIPF. CDR3 nucleotide sequence: TGTGCCAGCAGCTTAGGGAGGGAGATCACAATCCCCTTC.

The V call is TRBV3-1 (or the pseudogene TRBV3-2), the J call TRBJ1-6; tentative D call: TRBD1 (5 bases). CDR1 and CDR2 (germline): LGHDT, YNNKEL (reference sequence). CDR3 length: 17 residues. The V end was cut by 0 bases, the J end by 14 bases, with 23 bases between. CDR3 amino acids: CASSQESPGTPGRTLHF. CDR3 bases: TGTGCCAGCAGCCAAGAATCCCCGGGGACCCCAGGTCGAACCCTCCACTTT.

The chain recombines TRBV19 with TRBJ1-1, with D uncertain. The CDR3 is 17 amino acids. Germline CDR1 is LNHDA and CDR2 is SQIVND (reference sequence). V was clipped by 0 bases and J by 1 base, with 15 bases between them. In DNA, the CDR3 is TGTGCCAGTAGTATAGAAGAGTACAGACGATCGAACACTGAAGCTTTCTTT. Translated: CASSIEEYRRSNTEAFF.

This chain uses TRBV7-9 with TRBJ1-2; no definite D call. Germline CDR1 SEHNR, CDR2 FQNEAQ (reference sequence). The CDR3 contains 14 residues. Trimming removed 5 bases from V and 0 bases from J, with 10 bases in between. CDR3 residues: CASSHSQANYGYTF. The DNA for the CDR3 is TGTGCCAGCAGCCATAGCCAGGCTAACTATGGCTACACCTTC.

V is TRBV5-1 and J is TRBJ1-1; TRBD1 aligns across 7 bases. In germline, CDR1 is SGHRS, CDR2 YFSETQ. The CDR3 is 13 amino acids. The V and J ends lost 5 bases and 1 base, in that order; junction bases with no gene match: 2. The CDR3, as DNA: TGCGCCAGCAGTCAGGGGGAGAACACTGAAGCTTTCTTT. It yields the protein CASSQGENTEAFF.

This chain joins TRBV10-3 and TRBJ2-3; D possibly corresponds to TRBD2 (5 bases). V was clipped by 4 bases and J by 2 bases, with 19 bases between them. There are 17 residues in the CDR3. The germline V gene encodes CDR1 ENHRY and CDR2 SYGVKD. In DNA, the CDR3 is TGTGCCATCAGTGGAGGGCCTGGGCTAGCTGCCACAGATACGCAGTATTTT. Translation: CAISGGPGLAATDTQYF.

V usage is TRBV5-1 and J usage is TRBJ1-2; D is ambiguous. Germline CDR1 and CDR2: SGHRS and YFSETQ. The V end was cut by 0 bases, the J end by 0 bases, with 9 bases between. The CDR3 consists of 15 residues. CDR3: CASSLAGLANYGYTF. CDR3 bases: TGCGCCAGCAGCTTGGCTGGTTTAGCTAACTATGGCTACACCTTC.

This chain uses TRBV5-8 with TRBJ2-3; 10 nucleotides agree with TRBD1. V lost 5 bases and J lost 6; bases outside the gene matches: 12. Germline-derived CDR1 and CDR2 are SGHTS and YDEGEE. There are 16 residues in the CDR3. The CDR3 reads CASRTPGTGVLDTQYF. The DNA for the CDR3 is TGTGCCAGCAGAACTCCCGGGACAGGGGTACTGGATACGCAGTATTTT.

CDR3: CASGGGIIISNQPQHF. The CDR3 DNA is TGTGCCAGCGGGGGGGGCATCATTATCTCGAATCAGCCCCAGCATTTT. This chain joins TRBV28 and TRBJ1-5, with a weak D call TRBD1 (6 bases). CDR3 size: 16 residues. Per germline, CDR1 MDHEN and CDR2 SYDVKM. Trimming took 8 bases from V and 4 from J, leaving 21 bases between them. The entire variable domain, with the rest obtained from reference TRBV28 and TRBJ1-5, is as follows: DVKVTQSSRYLVKRTGEKVFLECVQDMDHENMFWYRQDPGLGLRLIYFSYDVKMKEKGDIPEGYSVSREKKERFSLILESASTNQTSMYLCASGGGIIISNQPQHFGDGTRLSIL.

This sequence joins TRBV4-1 and TRBJ1-1, with D hard to call. With 3 bases removed from V and 4 bases from J, the gap between germline ends came to 12 bases. CDR1 MGHRA and CDR2 YSYEKL come from the germline V gene. The CDR3 loop spans 14 amino acids. The DNA for the CDR3 is TGCGCCAGCAGCCAGGCTGTCGGTTCCACTGAAGCTTTCTTT. Its translation: CASSQAVGSTEAFF.

This chain joins TRBV24-1 and TRBJ1-4; 7 positions agree with TRBD1. There are 15 residues in the CDR3. The V gene end was trimmed by 2 bases and the J gene end by 4 bases; junction bases not matched to a gene: 3. The germline gives CDR1 KGHDR, CDR2 SFDVKD. CDR3 region: CATSDSQGNNEKLFF. The CDR3 region has the DNA TGTGCCACCAGTGATTCACAGGGGAATAATGAAAAACTGTTTTTT.

V and J are TRBV18 and TRBJ1-5; tentative D call: TRBD1 (5 bases). With 3 bases removed from V and 4 bases from J, the gap between germline ends came to 10 bases. The V gene's germline CDR1 is KGHSH and CDR2 LQKENI. The length of the CDR3 is 14 residues. The CDR3 region has the DNA TGTGCCAGCTCACCGCAGGGTGGTAATCAGCCCCAGCATTTT. Its translation: CASSPQGGNQPQHF.

The chain couples TRBV27 to TRBJ1-5; the match to TRBD1 covers 9 bases. From germline, CDR1 is MNHEY and CDR2 SMNVEV (reference sequence). V shed 6 bases, J shed 6 bases, and the junction held 12 bases outside the gene matches. CDR3 length: 16 amino acids. CDR3 sequence (DNA): TGTGCCAGCAGCCAGTTTGTAACAGGGGGCGGTCAGCCCCAGCATTTT. It encodes CASSQFVTGGGQPQHF.

The chain is built from TRBV7-9 and TRBJ1-1; 10 bases map to TRBD1. The germline V gene encodes CDR1 SEHNR and CDR2 FQNEAQ (reference sequence). After removal of 5 bases from V and 5 bases from J, the junction contained 8 bases not matched to a gene. The length of the CDR3 is 15 residues. The CDR3 here is CASSRWTGGGTEAFF. Written as DNA, the CDR3 is TGTGCCAGCAGCCGCTGGACAGGGGGAGGTACTGAAGCTTTCTTT.

V gene TRBV7-9 combines with J gene TRBJ2-1, with a tentative D call TRBD2 (5 bases). Trimming cost V 1 base and J 8 bases, with 12 bases left between them. The CDR3 runs to 14 residues. From germline, CDR1 is SEHNR and CDR2 FQNEAQ (reference sequence). CDR3 nucleotides: TGTGCCAGCAGCTTAGAATCTAGCTTGCATGAGCAGTTCTTC. This codes for CASSLESSLHEQFF.

This sequence joins TRBV18 and TRBJ1-2, with TRBD1 as a possible D gene (6 bases). The V gene lost 4 bases and the J gene lost 4 bases, with 13 bases spanning the gap. The CDR3 loop spans 14 amino acids. CDR1 and CDR2 from the germline V gene are KGHSH and LQKENI. The CDR3 nucleotides read TGTGCCAGCTCACATAACAGGGAGGGCTATGGCTACACCTTC. Its translation: CASSHNREGYGYTF.